These T cell receptor beta chains were read from a single sample in a study of blood T cell repertoires in COVID-19. Clones were sequenced by immunoSEQ multiplex PCR, and TCRdb holds only the in-frame ones, with some missing. Of about 430,000 clones listed, about 88% are singletons. The sequencing sample was made of PBMCs or T cells enriched from blood (not recorded which). Every receptor here comes from a woman younger than 35 who had been exposed to COVID-19. CDR3s include the opening cysteine and the closing phenylalanine or tryptophan. D genes are given only for firm matches. Clone size is stated in some rows and not others, as once, few, many or a class when expanded.

d_call: .
j_call: TRBJ2-5
clone_size: once
v_call: TRBV7-9
cdr3_nt: TGTGCCAGCAGCTTAATCGGAGGCTCTAAATGGGAAGAGACCCAGTACTTC
cdr3_aa: CASSLIGGSKWEETQYF

d_call: .
j_call: TRBJ1-1
clone_size: .
v_call: TRBV2
cdr3_nt: TGTGCCAGCAGTGACCGGGGGGCTGGGGCTTTCTTT
cdr3_aa: CASSDRGAGAFF

d_call: TRBD2
j_call: TRBJ2-7
clone_size: .
v_call: TRBV2
cdr3_nt: TGTGCCAGCCATTCCACTAGCGGGGGAGTCACCTACGAGCAGTACTTC
cdr3_aa: CASHSTSGGVTYEQYF

d_call: .
j_call: TRBJ2-2
clone_size: .
v_call: TRBV2
cdr3_nt: TGTGCCAGCAGGAGACCTGGGGGCTACACCGGGGAGCTGTTTTTT
cdr3_aa: CASRRPGGYTGELFF

d_call: .
j_call: TRBJ2-5
clone_size: .
v_call: TRBV3-1/TRBV3-2
cdr3_nt: TGTGCCAGCAGCCAAGACGGTACCCAGTACTTC
cdr3_aa: CASSQDGTQYF

d_call: TRBD1
j_call: TRBJ1-5
clone_size: .
v_call: TRBV19
cdr3_nt: TGTGCCAGTAGTCCTCATAGCCGGGGACAGGTCTATAGCAATCAGCCCCAGCATTTT
cdr3_aa: CASSPHSRGQVYSNQPQHF

d_call: .
j_call: TRBJ2-7
clone_size: .
v_call: TRBV7-6
cdr3_nt: TGTGCCAGCAGCTTAGTAGCGAGTTACGAGCAGTACTTC
cdr3_aa: CASSLVASYEQYF

d_call: TRBD1
j_call: TRBJ1-1
clone_size: few
v_call: TRBV6-5
cdr3_nt: TGTGCCAGCAGGACAGGGTACACTGAAGCTTTCTTT
cdr3_aa: CASRTGYTEAFF

d_call: TRBD1
j_call: TRBJ2-1
clone_size: few
v_call: TRBV18
cdr3_nt: TGTGCCAGCTCCCTCCTACAGGGGGCTGAGCAGTTCTTC
cdr3_aa: CASSLLQGAEQFF

d_call: .
j_call: TRBJ2-7
clone_size: .
v_call: TRBV15
cdr3_nt: TGTGCCACCAGTTCAAGGAGGAACTCCTACGAGCAGTACTTC
cdr3_aa: CATSSRRNSYEQYF

d_call: .
j_call: TRBJ2-7
clone_size: few
v_call: TRBV27
cdr3_nt: TGTGCCAGCAGTCCCCCAAGCCCTGACAGTATCCCCGACTACGAGCAGTACTTC
cdr3_aa: CASSPPSPDSIPDYEQYF

d_call: TRBD1
j_call: TRBJ2-7
clone_size: .
v_call: TRBV4-1
cdr3_nt: TGCGCCAGCAGCCAAGATCGGCGAGGACAGGGTAGGTCCCCCGGCGAGCAGTACTTC
cdr3_aa: CASSQDRRGQGRSPGEQYF

d_call: .
j_call: TRBJ2-4
clone_size: .
v_call: TRBV30
cdr3_nt: TGTGCCTGGAACCCAGGGGTGGACATTCAGTACTTC
cdr3_aa: CAWNPGVDIQYF

d_call: TRBD1
j_call: TRBJ1-3
clone_size: .
v_call: TRBV6-4
cdr3_nt: TGTGCCAGCAGGGGAGGACAGGTAGGAAACACCATATATTTT
cdr3_aa: CASRGGQVGNTIYF

d_call: .
j_call: TRBJ2-7
clone_size: .
v_call: TRBV19
cdr3_nt: TGTGCCAGTAGTATGTCGGCAGGGGTAACCTACGAGCAGTACTTC
cdr3_aa: CASSMSAGVTYEQYF

d_call: .
j_call: TRBJ1-5
clone_size: .
v_call: TRBV19
cdr3_nt: TGTGCCAGTAGTGGCCGAGGAGCTAATCAGCCCCAGCATTTT
cdr3_aa: CASSGRGANQPQHF

d_call: .
j_call: TRBJ1-6
clone_size: .
v_call: TRBV20-1
cdr3_nt: TGCAGTGCTAGTGTGGGGGGGCTGGATTCACCCCTCCACTTT
cdr3_aa: CSASVGGLDSPLHF

d_call: .
j_call: TRBJ2-7
clone_size: .
v_call: TRBV7-9
cdr3_nt: TGTGCCAGCAGCTCGCACTTTGTTGAGCAGTACTTC
cdr3_aa: CASSSHFVEQYF

d_call: .
j_call: TRBJ1-5
clone_size: once
v_call: TRBV21-1
cdr3_nt: TGTGCCAGCAGGTACCTACAAAGGGACAGGGGAGACAATCAGCCCCAGCATTTT
cdr3_aa: CASRYLQRDRGDNQPQHF

d_call: TRBD1
j_call: TRBJ1-5
clone_size: .
v_call: TRBV6-5
cdr3_nt: TGTGCCAGCAGTTCTACGACAGGGTCCCCCAATCAGCCCCAGCATTTT
cdr3_aa: CASSSTTGSPNQPQHF

d_call: .
j_call: TRBJ2-7
clone_size: .
v_call: TRBV6-1
cdr3_nt: TGTGCCAGCAGTGATATTTGGGGGCAGTCCCCCTACGAGCAGTACTTC
cdr3_aa: CASSDIWGQSPYEQYF

d_call: TRBD2
j_call: TRBJ2-3
clone_size: .
v_call: TRBV5-1
cdr3_nt: TGCGCCAGCAGCTTAAGCGGGGGGCCCGCTAGCACAGATACGCAGTATTTT
cdr3_aa: CASSLSGGPASTDTQYF

d_call: .
j_call: TRBJ1-1
clone_size: .
v_call: TRBV9
cdr3_nt: TGTGCCAGCAGCCCCGGAGGGGACACTGAAGCTTTCTTT
cdr3_aa: CASSPGGDTEAFF

d_call: TRBD1
j_call: TRBJ1-5
clone_size: .
v_call: TRBV7-9
cdr3_nt: TGTGCCAGCAGCCCTGGGACAGGGGGTTTTAGCAATCAGCCCCAGCATTTT
cdr3_aa: CASSPGTGGFSNQPQHF

d_call: .
j_call: TRBJ2-7
clone_size: .
v_call: TRBV6-5
cdr3_nt: TGTGCCAGCAGTAGGACGGGATCCGAGCAGTACTTC
cdr3_aa: CASSRTGSEQYF

d_call: .
j_call: TRBJ2-1
clone_size: .
v_call: TRBV14
cdr3_nt: TGTGCCAGCCAGGGCAGGGGCAGATACAATGAGCAGTTCTTC
cdr3_aa: CASQGRGRYNEQFF

d_call: TRBD1
j_call: TRBJ2-7
clone_size: .
v_call: TRBV19
cdr3_nt: TGTGCCAGTAGCCACGGAGGAAGGGACAGCCAAACCTACGAGCAGTACTTC
cdr3_aa: CASSHGGRDSQTYEQYF

d_call: TRBD1
j_call: TRBJ1-1
clone_size: .
v_call: TRBV5-1
cdr3_nt: TGCGCCAGCGGGACAGGGGGCCTGAACACTGAAGCTTTCTTT
cdr3_aa: CASGTGGLNTEAFF

d_call: .
j_call: TRBJ1-2
clone_size: .
v_call: TRBV28
cdr3_nt: TGTGCCAGCAGCCACTTCCAGCGCGGGACCCATGAGGGCTACACCTTC
cdr3_aa: CASSHFQRGTHEGYTF

d_call: .
j_call: TRBJ2-7
clone_size: .
v_call: TRBV2
cdr3_nt: TGTGCCAGCAAGCTTGGAGCGGACTTTACCTACGAGCAGTACTTC
cdr3_aa: CASKLGADFTYEQYF

d_call: TRBD2
j_call: TRBJ2-3
clone_size: .
v_call: TRBV6-4
cdr3_nt: TGTGCCAGCAGTGACAGTCCGGGACTAGTTACAGATACGCAGTATTTT
cdr3_aa: CASSDSPGLVTDTQYF

d_call: .
j_call: TRBJ2-1
clone_size: .
v_call: TRBV4-1
cdr3_nt: TGCGCCAGCAGCCAGGTAGCGAGAAATGAGCAGTTCTTC
cdr3_aa: CASSQVARNEQFF

d_call: TRBD2
j_call: TRBJ2-4
clone_size: .
v_call: TRBV7-2
cdr3_nt: TGTGCCAGCAGCTTAGTGGCACTAGCGGGGCCTAACATTCAGTACTTC
cdr3_aa: CASSLVALAGPNIQYF

d_call: TRBD1
j_call: TRBJ2-7
clone_size: .
v_call: TRBV10-3
cdr3_nt: TGTGCCATCAGACCGACAGGGGCGCCATTCCTCTACGAGCAGTACTTC
cdr3_aa: CAIRPTGAPFLYEQYF

d_call: .
j_call: TRBJ2-1
clone_size: .
v_call: TRBV19
cdr3_nt: TGTGCCAGTAGTGGTAGCCGAAGCTCCTACAATGAGCAGTTCTTC
cdr3_aa: CASSGSRSSYNEQFF

d_call: TRBD1
j_call: TRBJ2-7
clone_size: .
v_call: TRBV19
cdr3_nt: TGTGCCAGTAGCGGAAGGGGACAGGGATCCTACGAGCAGTACTTC
cdr3_aa: CASSGRGQGSYEQYF

d_call: .
j_call: TRBJ1-4
clone_size: .
v_call: TRBV6-1
cdr3_nt: TGTGCCAGCAGTGAAGGCAGTCGCGGTGAAAAACTGTTTTTT
cdr3_aa: CASSEGSRGEKLFF

d_call: TRBD1
j_call: TRBJ2-7
clone_size: .
v_call: TRBV18
cdr3_nt: TGTGCCAGCTCGCCCGGGACAGCCCTCTACGAGCAGTACTTC
cdr3_aa: CASSPGTALYEQYF

d_call: TRBD1
j_call: TRBJ1-2
clone_size: .
v_call: TRBV7-2
cdr3_nt: TGTGCCAGCAGCTTAGCGTATTCACAGGGGGAGGGTGGCTACACCTTC
cdr3_aa: CASSLAYSQGEGGYTF

d_call: TRBD1
j_call: TRBJ1-3
clone_size: few
v_call: TRBV7-8
cdr3_nt: TGTGCCAGCAGGAAGAACCGGGACAGGGAATCTGGAAACACCATATATTTT
cdr3_aa: CASRKNRDRESGNTIYF

d_call: .
j_call: TRBJ1-3
clone_size: .
v_call: TRBV3-1/TRBV3-2
cdr3_nt: TGTGCCAGCAGCCAACCGACAGACCGTTCTGGAAACACCATATATTTT
cdr3_aa: CASSQPTDRSGNTIYF

d_call: .
j_call: TRBJ2-1
clone_size: .
v_call: TRBV2
cdr3_nt: TGTGCCAGCAGCCGTTTCCGGGACTTAGACAATGAGCAGTTCTTC
cdr3_aa: CASSRFRDLDNEQFF

d_call: .
j_call: TRBJ2-3
clone_size: .
v_call: TRBV10-1
cdr3_nt: TGCGCCAGCCCTTCCCCGGAGGGTCCCACAGATACGCAGTATTTT
cdr3_aa: CASPSPEGPTDTQYF

d_call: .
j_call: TRBJ2-3
clone_size: .
v_call: TRBV19
cdr3_nt: TGTGCCAGTAGCCTGCTAGCTAGCACAGATACGCAGTATTTT
cdr3_aa: CASSLLASTDTQYF

d_call: TRBD1
j_call: TRBJ2-7
clone_size: .
v_call: TRBV6-5
cdr3_nt: TGTGCCAGCAGTTCACCTAACAGGGGCCACGAGCAGTACTTC
cdr3_aa: CASSSPNRGHEQYF